The next 26 T cell receptor beta chains were all read from a single sample in a study of blood T cell repertoires in COVID-19. Clones were read by immunoSEQ multiplex PCR, and TCRdb kept only the in-frame ones, dropping some. The sample comprises approximately 200,000 clones, about 86% of which are singletons, and 2.9% rests with the top ten. Material for sequencing was peripheral blood. These TCRs come from a woman in her twenties or thirties with active or convalescent COVID-19.

The V gene is TRBV10-3, the J gene TRBJ2-3; D is possibly TRBD1 (5 bases). The CDR3 spans 11 residues. Germline V lookup: CDR1 ENHRY, CDR2 SYGVKD. The ends were cut back, 6 bases at V and 11 bases at J, with 12 bases in the middle. In nucleotides, the CDR3 is TGTGCCATCAGCCAGGGTGCGGAGCAGTATTTT. Encoded protein: CAISQGAEQYF.

The chain employs TRBV7-2 and TRBJ1-4; D gene ambiguous. The V gene's germline CDR1 is SGHTA and CDR2 FQGNSA. CDR3 length: 14 residues. Trimming left V 6 bases short and J 8 bases short, with 16 bases between. This CDR3 is CASRQTSTGEKLFF. The CDR3 DNA reads TGTGCCAGCAGACAGACTTCGACGGGAGAAAAACTGTTTTTT.

The sample holds a few counts of this clone. V usage is TRBV6-5 and J usage is TRBJ2-2, with 9 nucleotides matching TRBD2. Germline V lookup: CDR1 MNHEY, CDR2 SVGAGI. The CDR3 sequence is 13 residues long. V was clipped by 7 bases and J by 4 bases; unmatched bases: 1. The CDR3 region has the DNA TGTGCCAGCACACTAGCGGGCACCGGGGAGCTGTTTTTT. Translated, it gives CASTLAGTGELFF.

The rearrangement uses TRBV7-2 and TRBJ2-1; D unclear. V was pared by 3 bases and J by 5 bases, with 20 bases between. CDR3 length: 17 residues. CDR1 is SGHTA and CDR2 is FQGNSA in the germline V gene. In nucleotides, the CDR3 is TGTGCCAGCAGCTTGTTGCGGTTCGGCGGCGGCCACAATGAGCAGTTCTTC. Protein: CASSLLRFGGGHNEQFF.

The gene calls are TRBV6-1 and TRBJ1-5, with 8 bases lining up with TRBD1. Germline CDR1 MNHNS, CDR2 SASEGT. V was pared by 6 bases and J by 6 bases, with 4 bases of the junction left unmatched. The CDR3 covers 13 residues. The CDR3: CASRDRDSQPQHF. The CDR3 coding sequence is TGTGCCAGCAGGGACAGGGATAGTCAGCCCCAGCATTTT.

The J gene is TRBJ1-4, the V gene TRBV29-1, with D hard to call. Germline V gene data show CDR1 as SQVTM and CDR2 as ANQGSEA. Trimming removed 8 bases at V and 13 bases at J, with 17 bases between. The CDR3 is made up of 11 amino acids. This chain's CDR3 is CSSLGAAGLFF. The CDR3 DNA reads TGCAGCTCCCTAGGTGCGGCGGGACTGTTTTTT.

The chain couples TRBV7-9 to TRBJ2-2; 8 nucleotides line up with TRBD1. In germline, CDR1 is SEHNR, CDR2 FQNEAQ (reference sequence). CDR3 length: 16 residues. V was pared by 5 bases and J by 4 bases, with 9 bases of the junction left unmatched. The CDR3 coding sequence is TGTGCCAGCAGCCGACCTACAGGGGGAAGCACCGGGGAGCTGTTTTTT. This translates into CASSRPTGGSTGELFF.

This clone has only one observation. This chain joins TRBV2 and TRBJ2-1; a possible D gene is TRBD2 (5 bases). Trimming shortened V by 2 bases and J by 0 bases, and 8 bases separated the two germline ends. Germline CDR1 is SNHLY and CDR2 is FYNNEI. There are 15 residues in the CDR3. The CDR3 coding sequence is TGTGCCAGCAGTGAAAAGAGCGGCTCCTACAATGAGCAGTTCTTC. Its translation is CASSEKSGSYNEQFF.

This clone was observed once. This chain uses TRBV18 with TRBJ2-1; TRBD1 aligns across 11 bases. The CDR3 covers 18 residues. V lost 1 base to trimming and J lost 8 bases; unmatched junction nucleotides: 13. CDR1 is KGHSH, CDR2 LQKENI, per germline. The CDR3 nucleotides are TGTGCCAGCTCACCACTGCTTACCGGGACAGGGGGTATCGATGAGCAGTTCTTC. Residues: CASSPLLTGTGGIDEQFF.

This chain joins TRBV19 and TRBJ2-7; no reliable D call. The V end lost 7 bases, the J end lost 0 bases, and 13 bases lay between the germline ends. The CDR3 consists of 14 residues. Germline CDR1 reads LNHDA; CDR2 reads SQIVND (reference sequence). CDR3 protein: CASTQAHSSYEQYF. The CDR3 coding sequence is TGTGCCAGTACCCAGGCACACTCCTCCTACGAGCAGTACTTC.

The gene calls are TRBV27 and TRBJ2-7; maybe TRBD2 (5 bases). This CDR3 region has 12 residues. Per the germline V gene, CDR1 is MNHEY and CDR2 is SMNVEV (reference sequence). V lost 4 bases and J lost 4, with 8 bases in between. This CDR3 reads CASSSGSYEQYF. As DNA, the CDR3 is TGTGCCAGCAGTTCGGGGTCTTACGAGCAGTACTTC.

This clone has only a few counts. The chain recombines TRBV18 with TRBJ1-2; possibly TRBD1 for D (6 bases). The V gene lost 4 bases and the J gene lost 4 bases, with 10 bases spanning the gap. Per germline, CDR1 KGHSH and CDR2 LQKENI. This CDR3 region has 13 residues. The CDR3 spells CASSLGQSYGYTF. In DNA, the CDR3 is TGTGCCAGCTCACTTGGACAGTCCTATGGCTACACCTTC.

The gene calls are TRBV7-2 and TRBJ2-3, with 8 nucleotides matching TRBD1. This CDR3 is built from 16 residues. Germline V gene data show CDR1 as SGHTA and CDR2 as FQGNSA. The ends lost 5 bases at V and 5 bases at J; junction bases unmatched: 12. The CDR3 nucleotides read TGTGCCAGCAGCCGCCCGACAGGGGTAGGTGGAGATACGCAGTATTTT. It is translated as CASSRPTGVGGDTQYF. Combining the CDR3 with reference TRBV7-2 and TRBJ2-3 gives the whole variable domain GAGVSQSPSNKVTEKGKDVELRCDPISGHTALYWYRQSLGQGLEFLIYFQGNSAPDKSGLPSDRFSAERTGGSVSTLTIQRTQQEDSAVYLCASSRPTGVGGDTQYFGPGTRLTVL.

This clone was seen once. The chain joins TRBV7-9 to TRBJ1-2; tentatively, D is TRBD1 (5 bases). This CDR3 is built from 12 residues. Germline values: CDR1 SEHNR, CDR2 FQNEAQ (reference sequence). V was trimmed by 5 bases and J by 4 bases, leaving 8 bases between them. CDR3 in amino acids: CASSTTVYGYTF. CDR3 bases: TGTGCCAGCAGCACGACAGTCTATGGCTACACCTTC.

This clone was detected once. This sample includes further DNA sequences coding for the same CDR3. This rearrangement joins TRBV7-9 to TRBJ1-2; D possibly corresponds to TRBD1 (5 bases). V dropped 1 base and J dropped 3 bases, with 12 bases sitting between them. This CDR3 is built from 15 residues. In germline, CDR1 is SEHNR, CDR2 FQNEAQ (reference sequence). The CDR3 is CASSLVGARDYGYTF. The CDR3 DNA reads as TGTGCCAGCAGCTTAGTTGGGGCTCGGGACTATGGCTACACCTTC.

With respect to this clone: The junction departs from germline at one end; a sequencing error may be responsible. The chain recombines TRBV7-7 with TRBJ1-1; 8 bases are a match to TRBD1. Germline V CDR1 and CDR2: SSHAT, FNYEAQ (reference sequence). The CDR3 sequence is 13 residues long. In nucleotides, the CDR3 is TGTGCTAGCAGCTCCGGACAGGGTACTGAAGCTTTCTTT. Translated: CASSSGQGTEAFF.

This clone was picked up a small number of times. This sample includes further DNA sequences coding for the same CDR3. The genes are TRBV28 and TRBJ1-1; tentative D call: TRBD1 (6 bases). The CDR3 has 14 residues. Looked up from germline, CDR1 is MDHEN and CDR2 is SYDVKM. The ends were cut back, 3 bases at V and 5 bases at J, with 13 bases in the middle. The CDR3 sequence: CASSLQGRGTEAFF. The CDR3 coding sequence is TGTGCCAGCAGTTTGCAGGGGAGGGGGACTGAAGCTTTCTTT. Full variable domain (outside the CDR3, taken from reference TRBV28 and TRBJ1-1): DVKVTQSSRYLVKRTGEKVFLECVQDMDHENMFWYRQDPGLGLRLIYFSYDVKMKEKGDIPEGYSVSREKKERFSLILESASTNQTSMYLCASSLQGRGTEAFFGQGTRLTVV.

J is TRBJ1-5 and V is TRBV19; 8 bases match TRBD1. Germline assignment: CDR1 LNHDA and CDR2 SQIVND (reference sequence). This CDR3 is 15 amino acids long. J was trimmed by 2 bases and V by 4 bases; bases with no gene match: 4. CDR3 in DNA: TGTGCCAGTAGTACAGACAGGGGACGCAATCAGCCCCAGCATTTT. This translates into CASSTDRGRNQPQHF.

This clone has just one count. This chain links TRBV19 with TRBJ1-6; 7 positions agree with TRBD1. Germline values: CDR1 LNHDA, CDR2 SQIVND (reference sequence). This CDR3 region has 16 residues. With 4 bases clipped from V and 6 bases from J, the junction kept 9 bases outside the gene matches. The CDR3 region is CASSTTSTGANSPLHF. The CDR3 coding sequence is TGTGCCAGTAGTACGACCTCCACAGGGGCTAATTCACCCCTCCACTTT.

The chain uses TRBV27 and TRBJ2-5, with 8 positions matching TRBD2. The CDR3 sequence is 16 residues long. Germline V CDR1 and CDR2: MNHEY, SMNVEV (reference sequence). The V segment lost 5 bases and the J segment 2 bases; nucleotides outside the gene matches: 10. The CDR3 sequence is CASSPSTSVGQETQYF. The CDR3 nucleotides are TGTGCCAGCAGTCCCTCGACTAGCGTTGGACAAGAGACCCAGTACTTC.

CDR3 bases: TGTGCCAGCAGCTTGTTAGCGGGTGGGAACACTGAAGCTTTCTTT. Amino acid sequence: CASSLLAGGNTEAFF. The chain combines TRBV5-4 with TRBJ1-1, with D unresolved. CDR3 length: 15 residues. From germline, CDR1 is SGHNT and CDR2 YYREEE (reference sequence). V gave up 1 base and J gave up 1 base, with 11 bases separating them.

This chain joins TRBV19 and TRBJ1-5; no reliable D call. The CDR3 loop spans 13 amino acids. The ends were cut back, 5 bases at V and 5 bases at J, with 10 bases in the middle. CDR1 is LNHDA and CDR2 is SQIVND in the germline V gene (reference sequence). DNA for the CDR3: TGTGCCAGTAGTGTAGGGAGGGATCAGCCCCAGCATTTT. It encodes CASSVGRDQPQHF.

This clone was recorded only once. This rearrangement joins TRBV14 to TRBJ1-1; 12 bases match TRBD1. Trimming cost V 8 bases and J 3 bases; bases outside gene matches: 7. The CDR3 sequence is 15 residues long. Germline V gene sequence: CDR1 SGHDN, CDR2 FVKESK. CDR3 amino acids: CASGDRGLIDTEAFF. In nucleotides, the CDR3 is TGTGCCAGCGGGGACAGGGGGCTAATAGACACTGAAGCTTTCTTT.

CDR3 sequence reads: CASPRDRGGETQYF. DNA of the CDR3: TGTGCCAGCCCCCGGGACAGGGGCGGCGAGACCCAGTACTTC. V and J are TRBV28 and TRBJ2-5; 10 nucleotides match TRBD1. This CDR3 region has 14 residues. Germline-derived CDR1 and CDR2 are MDHEN and SYDVKM. V trimming: 8 bases; J trimming: 5 bases; junction bases outside the gene matches: 8.

This clone came up once. This chain connects TRBV5-1 to TRBJ2-1, with 8 bases that match TRBD2. This CDR3 region has 16 residues. Germline V gene sequence: CDR1 SGHRS, CDR2 YFSETQ. Trimming at V came to 5 bases and at J to 3 bases, leaving 10 bases not matched to a gene. The CDR3, as DNA: TGCGCCAGCAGTAGACCGACCGGGACTAGCTACAATGAGCAGTTCTTC. This encodes CASSRPTGTSYNEQFF.

This clone has just one count. The chain links TRBV28 to TRBJ1-6, with TRBD1 matching 9 bases. Germline V CDR1 and CDR2: MDHEN, SYDVKM. The CDR3 extends over 16 amino acids. Trimming at V came to 5 bases and at J to 10 bases, leaving 12 bases not matched to a gene. The CDR3 coding sequence is TGTGCCAGCAGTGGGACAGGGCAAAGTGGGGTCTCACCCCTCCACTTT. Residues: CASSGTGQSGVSPLHF.